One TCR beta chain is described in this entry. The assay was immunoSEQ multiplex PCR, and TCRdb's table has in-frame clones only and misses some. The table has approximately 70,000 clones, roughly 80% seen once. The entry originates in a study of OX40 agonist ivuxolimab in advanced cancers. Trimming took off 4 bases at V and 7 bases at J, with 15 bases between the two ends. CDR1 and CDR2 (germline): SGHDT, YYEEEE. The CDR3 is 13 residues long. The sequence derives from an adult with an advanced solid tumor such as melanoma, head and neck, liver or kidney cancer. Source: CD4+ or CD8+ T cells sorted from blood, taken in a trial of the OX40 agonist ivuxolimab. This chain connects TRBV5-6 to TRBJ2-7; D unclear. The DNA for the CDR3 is TGTGCCAGCAGCCTAGGTCCAGTCCGGGAGCAGTACTTC. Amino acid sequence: CASSLGPVREQYF.